Below are 26 T cell receptor beta chains sequenced from a single sample in a study of regulatory T cells in long-lasting Graves disease. Sample time point: persistent/refractory GD, antithyroid drugs over 5 years with positive TRAb. PBMC RNA served as the TCR library source. Researchers made TCR beta libraries by using iRepertoire HTBI primers and running Arm-PCR on CDR3 regions. Via MiXCR, TCRdb re-called the multiplex PCR reads, giving one row per CDR3 protein. The table has over 450,000 distinct CDR3 sequences, around a fifth seen once. The specimen comprised peripheral blood mononuclear cells (PBMCs), sampled when the disease was refractory, from a patient treated with antithyroid drugs. The receptors were gathered from a female donor with Graves disease.

This clonotype was counted ten times or more. The V gene is TRBV28, the J gene TRBJ1-2; possibly TRBD1 for D (5 bases). Trimming left V 3 bases short and J 3 bases short, with 11 bases between. The CDR3 is 14 amino acids. Germline CDR1 reads MDHEN; CDR2 reads SYDVKM. As DNA, the CDR3 is TGTGCCAGCAGTTTTTACGGGGGTGACTATGGCTACACCTTC. This sequence encodes CASSFYGGDYGYTF.

The table lists this clonotype with a few counts. A much more abundant neighbour one base away suggests this may be a read error. This rearrangement joins TRBV28 to TRBJ1-1; 8 nucleotides match TRBD1. The CDR3 consists of 14 residues. CDR1 and CDR2 from the germline V gene are MDHEN and SYDVKM. The CDR3 bases are TGTGCCAGCAGCGCTGACAGGGGATGGGCTGAAGCTTGCTTT. Protein product: CASSADRGWAEACF.

V is TRBV19 and J is TRBJ2-4; D gene uncertain. The germline V gene encodes CDR1 LNHDA and CDR2 SQIVND (reference sequence). V lost 5 bases to trimming and J lost 2 bases, with 10 bases between them. The CDR3 sequence is 14 residues long. This chain's CDR3 is CASSPSGSKNIQYF. The CDR3 DNA sequence: TGTGCCAGTAGTCCTTCAGGTTCCAAAAACATTCAGTACTTC.

This clonotype was seen a handful of times. The chain recombines TRBV5-1 with TRBJ1-4; D is ambiguous. Germline V gives CDR1 SGHRS, CDR2 YFSETQ. The germline V and J ends were trimmed by 5 bases and 5 bases, with 10 bases remaining between them. This CDR3 is built from 13 residues. CDR3 residues: CASSPGFNEKLFF. For the CDR3, the DNA is TGCGCCAGCAGTCCCGGGTTCAATGAAAAACTGTTTTTT.

This clonotype was observed a handful of times. V and J are TRBV5-1 and TRBJ2-6, with D tentatively TRBD1 or TRBD2 (5 bases each). The germline gives CDR1 SGHRS, CDR2 YFSETQ. The ends were cut back, 4 bases at V and 0 bases at J, with 8 bases in the middle. The CDR3 sequence is 15 residues long. The DNA of the CDR3 is TGCGCCAGCAGCCGGGACCGCTCTGGGGCCAACGTCCTGACTTTC. Translating gives CASSRDRSGANVLTF.

This clonotype was counted between two and nine times. V and J are TRBV13 and TRBJ1-2; a weak D match, TRBD1 (5 bases). The germline V gene encodes CDR1 PRHDT and CDR2 FYEKMQ (reference sequence). V dropped 5 bases and J dropped 4 bases, with 14 bases sitting between them. The CDR3 loop spans 14 amino acids. The DNA for the CDR3 is TGTGCCAGCAGCGCGGACACTGGCGGCTATGGCTACACCTTC. As protein: CASSADTGGYGYTF. Together with reference TRBV13 and TRBJ1-2, the CDR3 gives the full variable domain: AAGVIQSPRHLIKEKRETATLKCYPIPRHDTVYWYQQGPGQDPQFLISFYEKMQSDKGSIPDRFSAQQFSDYHSELNMSSLELGDSALYFCASSADTGGYGYTFGSGTRLTVV.

Regarding this clonotype: This likely came from a read error, as a far larger clone is one base away. This chain joins TRBV7-2 and TRBJ2-5; no reliable D call. This CDR3 region has 16 residues. CDR1 SGHTA and CDR2 FQGNSA come from the germline V gene. CDR3 coding DNA: TGTGCCAGCAGCCCCCGCGGCGGACGCTACTCCTACGAGCAGCACTTC. Its translation is CASSPRGGRYSYEQHF.

This chain connects TRBV30 to TRBJ2-7; 7 bases align to TRBD2. CDR1 is GTSNPN and CDR2 is SVGIG in the germline V gene (reference sequence). CDR3 length: 14 residues. The junction had 5 bases not matched to a gene; V was cut back by 3 bases and J by 0 bases. The CDR3 DNA follows: TGTGCCTGGAGGGGGGGAGGGTTCTCCTACGAGCAGTACTTC. This translates into CAWRGGGFSYEQYF.

The chain recombines TRBV19 with TRBJ2-7, with TRBD1 matching 7 bases. V dropped 3 bases and J dropped 2; count of bases not matched to a gene: 4. Germline values: CDR1 LNHDA, CDR2 SQIVND (reference sequence). The CDR3 has 14 residues. For the CDR3, the DNA is TGTGCCAGTAGTATGAGGGGGCCTACCTACGAGCAGTACTTC. Protein: CASSMRGPTYEQYF. Full variable domain (outside the CDR3, taken from reference TRBV19 and TRBJ2-7): DGGITQSPKYLFRKEGQNVTLSCEQNLNHDAMYWYRQDPGQGLRLIYYSQIVNDFQKGDIAEGYSVSREKKESFPLTVTSAQKNPTAFYLCASSMRGPTYEQYFGPGTRLTVT.

The rearrangement uses TRBV7-9 and TRBJ1-1, with D tentatively TRBD1 (5 bases). There are 14 residues in the CDR3. V was shortened by 1 base and J by 5 bases, with 11 bases between the two germline ends. Per germline, CDR1 SEHNR and CDR2 FQNEAQ (reference sequence). CDR3 bases: TGTGCCAGCAGCTTAGAGGCGACAGTTACTGAAGCTTTCTTT. This codes for CASSLEATVTEAFF.

Many counts were recorded for this clonotype. Here the CDR3 DNA reads TGTGCCAGCAGCCAAGGAGGGAACACCGGGGAGCTGTTTTTT. This translates into CASSQGGNTGELFF. The chain carries TRBV5-8 and TRBJ2-2; possible D gene TRBD2, 5 bases. Trimming removed 4 bases from V and 1 base from J, with 8 bases in between. The CDR3 runs to 14 residues. Germline V lookup: CDR1 SGHTS, CDR2 YDEGEE.

This clonotype was recorded a few times. CDR3 DNA: TGCAGTGCCAGGCCTTACGCGGGAGGGCCGGATACGCAGTATTTT. Translating gives CSARPYAGGPDTQYF. The rearrangement links TRBV20-1 to TRBJ2-3; the match to TRBD2 covers 9 bases. This CDR3 has 15 residues. Germline loops: CDR1 DFQATT, CDR2 SNEGSKA (reference sequence). V shed 6 bases, J shed 6 bases, and the junction held 13 bases outside the gene matches.

This clonotype was seen more than once but under ten times. The chain combines TRBV12-3 or TRBV12-4 with TRBJ1-5; 11 bases are a match to TRBD1. This CDR3 is 15 amino acids long. V lost 6 bases, J lost 6 bases, and 7 bases stayed unmatched. CDR3 residues: CASRKGQGAVQPQHF. Written as DNA, the CDR3 is TGTGCCAGCAGAAAAGGACAGGGGGCAGTTCAGCCCCAGCATTTT.

V and J are TRBV13 and TRBJ2-2, with a weak D call TRBD1 (6 bases). Germline V gene data show CDR1 as PRHDT and CDR2 as FYEKMQ (reference sequence). This CDR3 comprises 16 residues. With 5 bases removed from V and 2 bases from J, the gap between germline ends came to 15 bases. CDR3 in DNA: TGTGCCAGCAGCCCCCCTCCCAGGGGAAACACCGGGGAGCTGTTTTTT. Translation gives CASSPPPRGNTGELFF.

This clonotype was detected ten times or more. The chain combines TRBV28 with TRBJ1-6; 8 bases agree with TRBD1. Germline CDR1 MDHEN, CDR2 SYDVKM. CDR3 length: 14 residues. V was pared by 6 bases and J by 8 bases, with 6 bases of the junction left unmatched. CDR3 DNA: TGTGCCAGCAGACTCACAGGGGGTTATTCACCCCTCCACTTT. Translated: CASRLTGGYSPLHF. Based on the CDR3 plus reference TRBV28 and TRBJ1-6, the full variable domain is DVKVTQSSRYLVKRTGEKVFLECVQDMDHENMFWYRQDPGLGLRLIYFSYDVKMKEKGDIPEGYSVSREKKERFSLILESASTNQTSMYLCASRLTGGYSPLHFGNGTRLTVT.

The chain uses TRBV7-4 and TRBJ2-5; 7 bases are shared with TRBD2. The ends lost 7 bases at V and 6 bases at J; junction bases unmatched: 11. Germline V gene data show CDR1 as SGHVT and CDR2 as SQSDAQ. CDR3 length: 14 amino acids. The CDR3 nucleotides are TGTGCCAGCAACAAACTAGCGACTGAGCAGACCCAGTACTTC. As protein: CASNKLATEQTQYF.

This clonotype was seen only a few times. The V call is TRBV29-1, the J call TRBJ1-1; 7 nucleotides line up with TRBD1. V shed 7 bases, J shed 4 bases, and the junction held 12 bases outside the gene matches. The CDR3 length is 14 residues. In germline, CDR1 is SQVTM, CDR2 ANQGSEA. The CDR3 loop is CSALQWTGRTEAFF. For the CDR3, the DNA is TGCAGCGCCCTTCAATGGACAGGCCGCACTGAAGCTTTCTTT.

The sample holds one count of this clonotype. The J gene is TRBJ2-5, the V gene TRBV12-3 or TRBV12-4; 8 bases fit TRBD1. The CDR3 is 16 residues long. J was trimmed by 0 bases and V by 6 bases; bases with no gene match: 9. The CDR3 nucleotides read TGTGCCAGCAGCTCGACAGGGGCAGGGGACCAAGAGACCCAGTACTTC. Encoded protein: CASSSTGAGDQETQYF.

The V and J genes are TRBV7-2 and TRBJ2-3; D gene ambiguous. CDR1 is SGHTA, CDR2 FQGNSA, per germline. V lost 5 bases to trimming and J lost 4 bases, with 10 bases between them. The CDR3 has 13 amino acids. The CDR3 nucleotides are TGTGCCAGCAGCCTAATCCGTGCAGATACGCAGTATTTT. It is translated as CASSLIRADTQYF.

Worth noting for this clonotype: Germline is not matched at one junction end, which may reflect a read error. The V call is TRBV6-2 or TRBV6-3, the J call TRBJ1-3; D is unresolved. The germline CDR1 and CDR2 sequences are MNHEY and SVGEGT. The CDR3 is 15 amino acids. The chain's CDR3 is CAGSYGRLIGNTIYF. CDR3 coding DNA: TGTGCCGGCAGTTACGGCCGACTTATTGGAAACACCATATATTTT.

The chain uses TRBV6-1 and TRBJ1-5, with TRBD1 matching 11 bases. Germline V gene lookup returns CDR1 MNHNS and CDR2 SASEGT. The CDR3 spans 15 residues. Unmatched junction bases numbered 5, after V lost 4 bases and J lost 6 bases. The CDR3 reads CASSAGQGAIQPQHF. The CDR3, as DNA: TGTGCCAGCAGTGCCGGACAGGGGGCAATTCAGCCCCAGCATTTT.

This clonotype was seen a few times. This rearrangement joins TRBV4-1 to TRBJ1-6, with TRBD1 identical over 7 bases. The germline gives CDR1 MGHRA, CDR2 YSYEKL. V lost 6 bases to trimming and J lost 7 bases; unmatched junction nucleotides: 9. The CDR3 loop spans 15 amino acids. The chain's CDR3 is CASRRTGVGNSPLHF. CDR3 DNA sequence: TGCGCCAGCAGAAGGACAGGCGTTGGAAATTCACCCCTCCACTTT.

The rearrangement links TRBV2 to TRBJ2-3, with 11 bases matching TRBD2. Germline V gene data show CDR1 as SNHLY and CDR2 as FYNNEI. Losses at the gene ends were 5 bases for V and 0 bases for J; bases not matched to a gene: 4. CDR3 length equals 16 residues. CDR3 nucleotide sequence: TGTGCCAGCAGTCGGACTAGCGGGTCTAGCACAGATACGCAGTATTTT. Translating it yields CASSRTSGSSTDTQYF. The variable domain in full, completed from reference TRBV2 and TRBJ2-3, reads EPEVTQTPSHQVTQMGQEVILRCVPISNHLYFYWYRQILGQKVEFLVSFYNNEISEKSEIFDDQFSVERPDGSNFTLKIRSTKLEDSAMYFCASSRTSGSSTDTQYFGPGTRLTVL.

The sample holds many counts of this clonotype. This chain joins TRBV28 and TRBJ1-2, with D perhaps TRBD1 (5 bases). The CDR3 has 14 amino acids. Germline CDR1 and CDR2: MDHEN and SYDVKM. V lost 6 bases, J lost 4 bases, and 15 bases lay in between. The CDR3: CASSKPTVPYGYTF. In DNA, the CDR3 is TGTGCCAGCAGCAAACCGACAGTTCCCTATGGCTACACCTTC.

The chain recombines TRBV19 with TRBJ1-5; a weak D match, TRBD1 (6 bases). V was shortened by 4 bases and J by 0 bases, with 16 bases between the two germline ends. The CDR3 extends over 17 amino acids. Germline CDR1 reads LNHDA; CDR2 reads SQIVND (reference sequence). The CDR3 DNA reads as TGTGCCAGTAGTAACAGGGAGGGGTCCTATAGCAATCAGCCCCAGCATTTT. Translated, it gives CASSNREGSYSNQPQHF. Looking up the rest from reference TRBV19 and TRBJ1-5 gives the full variable domain: DGGITQSPKYLFRKEGQNVTLSCEQNLNHDAMYWYRQDPGQGLRLIYYSQIVNDFQKGDIAEGYSVSREKKESFPLTVTSAQKNPTAFYLCASSNREGSYSNQPQHFGDGTRLSIL.

This clonotype was recorded at least ten times. The chain carries TRBV12-3 or TRBV12-4 and TRBJ2-5; D remains unclear. The CDR3 length is 13 residues. Deletions cut 4 bases from V and 4 bases from J, with 10 bases between. CDR3 sequence: CASSSLPGETQYF. In nucleotides, the CDR3 is TGTGCCAGCAGTTCGCTTCCGGGAGAGACCCAGTACTTC.